A single sample gave rise to the 5 T cell receptor beta chains below, sequenced in a study of shared clonotypes between healthy human individuals. Sequencing used immunoSEQ multiplex PCR; TCRdb keeps in-frame clones, though not all of them. Here the sample spans 1,400,000 or so clones, roughly 98.5% being singletons. The sample consisted of naive CD4+ T cells sorted from blood. Documented subset: CD45RA+ positively selected. These receptor sequences come from a man aged 25-40 years in good health.

V is TRBV9 and J is TRBJ2-5; the match to TRBD1 covers 7 bases. The CDR3 extends over 13 amino acids. CDR1 and CDR2 from the germline V gene are SGDLS and YYNGEE. V was clipped by 3 bases and J by 5 bases; unmatched bases: 4. Here the CDR3 DNA reads TGTGCCAGCAGCGCGACAGGGTCGGAGACCCAGTACTTC. Its translation is CASSATGSETQYF.

This chain links TRBV27 with TRBJ2-5, with a possible D match to TRBD1 (6 bases). V was shortened by 6 bases and J by 1 base, with 15 bases between the two germline ends. This CDR3 has 15 amino acids. CDR1 and CDR2 (germline): MNHEY, SMNVEV (reference sequence). As DNA, the CDR3 is TGTGCCAGCAGACCAGGAGGACAGACCCAAGAGACCCAGTACTTC. The encoded protein is CASRPGGQTQETQYF.

The V gene is TRBV7-9, the J gene TRBJ2-1; a possible D gene is TRBD1 (7 bases). V was clipped by 8 bases and J by 7 bases, with 18 bases between them. Germline lookup yields CDR1 SEHNR and CDR2 FQNEAQ (reference sequence). There are 14 residues in the CDR3. CDR3 loop: CASPDRVAGNEQFF. CDR3 sequence (DNA): TGTGCCAGCCCTGACAGGGTTGCGGGGAATGAGCAGTTCTTC.

V is TRBV19 and J is TRBJ2-1, with a tentative D call TRBD2 (5 bases). Germline CDR1 is LNHDA and CDR2 is SQIVND (reference sequence). Trimming removed 3 bases at V and 2 bases at J, with 8 bases between. The CDR3 has 14 residues. The chain's CDR3 is CASSMGSPYNEQFF. For the CDR3, the DNA is TGTGCCAGTAGTATGGGGAGCCCCTACAATGAGCAGTTCTTC.

This chain uses TRBV18 with TRBJ2-3; 8 bases fit TRBD1. The CDR3 spans 16 residues. Germline V CDR1 and CDR2: KGHSH, LQKENI. The V and J ends lost 3 bases and 1 base, in that order; junction bases with no gene match: 6. The CDR3 protein is CASSPGQDRGTDTQYF. CDR3 coding DNA: TGTGCCAGCTCACCCGGGCAGGACAGGGGCACAGATACGCAGTATTTT.